The 12 T cell receptor beta chains presented below share a single source sample, sequenced in a study of vaccination effects on CD4 cells after COVID-19. Viral peptide pools were used in the ViraFEST assay to expand antigen-specific CD4+ T cells, and sequencing came afterward. CD4+ T cell isolation took place after about 11 days of culture. The person had PCR-confirmed SARS-CoV-2 infection between March and December 2020. Participants each got two BNT162b2 or mRNA-1273 vaccine doses. These receptors have no known antigen. Using immunoSEQ multiplex PCR, the repertoire was profiled, and TCRdb retains in-frame clones only, with some absent. The sample lists around 12,000 clones, about two thirds occurring once. Specimen: CD4+ T cells from PBMCs cultured with HCoV-NL63 spike peptides, collected after COVID-19 vaccination. These receptors were collected from a human donor who had a prior SARS-CoV-2 infection.

The J gene is TRBJ1-2, the V gene TRBV20-1; D is unresolved. Germline V gene data show CDR1 as DFQATT and CDR2 as SNEGSKA (reference sequence). This CDR3 has 11 residues. V lost 7 bases and J lost 5, with 11 bases in between. In DNA, the CDR3 is TGCAGTGTCGCGACCATATATGGCTACACCTTC. Protein product: CSVATIYGYTF.

This chain joins TRBV30 and TRBJ1-4, with D unclear. Germline CDR1 and CDR2: GTSNPN and SVGIG (reference sequence). Trimming took 0 bases from V and 3 from J, leaving 20 bases between them. The CDR3 contains 18 residues. The CDR3 DNA sequence: TGTGCCTGGAGTGTAAGCCGAAGGACGGTTGTTGCTAATGAAAAACTGTTTTTT. This translates into CAWSVSRRTVVANEKLFF.

The chain carries TRBV19 and TRBJ2-1; 11 positions match TRBD1. The germline CDR1 and CDR2 sequences are LNHDA and SQIVND (reference sequence). The CDR3 is 17 amino acids. After removal of 5 bases from V and 7 bases from J, the junction contained 13 bases not matched to a gene. CDR3 bases: TGTGCCAGTAGTTTTCGATCCGGGACAGGGGGACGGAATGAGCAGTTCTTC. This codes for CASSFRSGTGGRNEQFF. Full variable domain (rest looked up from reference TRBV19 and TRBJ2-1): DGGITQSPKYLFRKEGQNVTLSCEQNLNHDAMYWYRQDPGQGLRLIYYSQIVNDFQKGDIAEGYSVSREKKESFPLTVTSAQKNPTAFYLCASSFRSGTGGRNEQFFGPGTRLTVL.

This chain's CDR3 is CASSLGGFGEKLFF. CDR3 bases: TGTGCCAGCAGCTTAGGGGGTTTTGGGGAAAAACTGTTTTTT. This sequence joins TRBV11-2 and TRBJ1-4; D is unclear. This CDR3 region has 14 residues. Germline lookup yields CDR1 SGHAT and CDR2 FQNNGV. With 1 base removed from V and 8 bases from J, the gap between germline ends came to 11 bases.

The chain links TRBV2 to TRBJ2-7, with 7 bases lining up with TRBD1. The germline V gene has CDR1 SNHLY and CDR2 FYNNEI. The J segment lost 4 bases and the V segment lost 4 bases, leaving 7 bases of the junction unmatched. The CDR3 totals 14 residues. CDR3 region: CASSGQGSEYEQYF. CDR3 in DNA: TGTGCCAGCAGTGGACAGGGATCAGAGTACGAGCAGTACTTC.

The rearrangement joins TRBV6-6 to TRBJ1-1; 9 positions agree with TRBD1. This CDR3 is built from 14 residues. V was clipped by 6 bases and J by 5 bases; unmatched bases: 7. Germline loops: CDR1 MNHNY, CDR2 SVGAGI (reference sequence). The CDR3 nucleotides read TGTGCCAGCAGCACAGGGGGCGGTGGGACTGAAGCTTTCTTT. It encodes CASSTGGGGTEAFF.

The CDR3 spells CASSLGGLAGALQYF. In DNA form, the CDR3 reads TGTGCCAGCAGCCTGGGAGGACTAGCGGGGGCCTTGCAGTACTTC. The chain combines TRBV5-6 with TRBJ2-7; TRBD2 matches 13 bases. The CDR3 has 15 amino acids. CDR1 is SGHDT, CDR2 YYEEEE, per germline. J lost 9 bases, V lost 4 bases, and 10 bases had no gene match.

V usage is TRBV3-1 (or the pseudogene TRBV3-2) and J usage is TRBJ2-3, with TRBD2 matching over 13 bases. V shed 1 base, J shed 5 bases, and the junction held 3 bases outside the gene matches. Germline V CDR1 and CDR2: LGHDT, YNNKEL (reference sequence). This CDR3 has 16 residues. This chain's CDR3 is CASSQGLAGGVDTQYF. In nucleotides, the CDR3 is TGTGCCAGCAGCCAAGGACTAGCGGGAGGAGTAGATACGCAGTATTTT.

The chain is built from TRBV19 and TRBJ2-5; D not certain. Deletions cut 3 bases from V and 1 base from J, with 15 bases between. Per germline, CDR1 LNHDA and CDR2 SQIVND (reference sequence). The CDR3 covers 16 residues. The CDR3: CASSMNRATFQETQYF. Written as DNA, the CDR3 is TGTGCCAGTAGTATGAACCGGGCAACATTCCAAGAGACCCAGTACTTC.

V and J are TRBV7-8 and TRBJ2-5, with TRBD1 identical over 7 bases. The CDR3 is 16 residues long. Germline V gives CDR1 SGHVS, CDR2 FQNEAQ. V lost 1 base and J lost 1; bases outside the gene matches: 6. CDR3 sequence (DNA): TGTGCCAGCAGCTTAGGGACAGGCCACTTCCAAGAGACCCAGTACTTC. Translated: CASSLGTGHFQETQYF. Complete variable domain (other parts from reference TRBV7-8 and TRBJ2-5): GAGVSQSPRYKVAKRGQDVALRCDPISGHVSLFWYQQALGQGPEFLTYFQNEAQLDKSGLPSDRFFAERPEGSVSTLKIQRTQQEDSAVYLCASSLGTGHFQETQYFGPGTRLLVL.

The chain has TRBV12-5 and TRBJ2-5; 14 positions match TRBD2. V was pared by 6 bases and J by 4 bases, with 4 bases of the junction left unmatched. The CDR3 totals 15 residues. CDR1 and CDR2 from the germline V gene are LGHNT and FRNRAP. The CDR3 DNA is TGTGCTAGTGGGGGGGGACTAGCGGGAGTAGAGACCCAGTACTTC. Translation: CASGGGLAGVETQYF. The full variable domain, its missing parts supplied by reference TRBV12-5 and TRBJ2-5, is DARVTQTPRHKVTEMGQEVTMRCQPILGHNTVFWYRQTMMQGLELLAYFRNRAPLDDSGMPKDRFSAEMPDATLATLKIQPSEPRDSAVYFCASGGGLAGVETQYFGPGTRLLVL.

The CDR3 DNA is TGTGCCAGCAGCCCCGGGACTAGCGGGATAGCAGAGACCCAGTACTTC. This translates into CASSPGTSGIAETQYF. The chain links TRBV6-2 or TRBV6-3 to TRBJ2-5, with TRBD2 matching over 13 bases. There are 16 residues in the CDR3. Trimming at V came to 6 bases and at J to 4 bases, leaving 8 bases not matched to a gene. Germline V lookup: CDR1 MNHEY, CDR2 SVGEGT.